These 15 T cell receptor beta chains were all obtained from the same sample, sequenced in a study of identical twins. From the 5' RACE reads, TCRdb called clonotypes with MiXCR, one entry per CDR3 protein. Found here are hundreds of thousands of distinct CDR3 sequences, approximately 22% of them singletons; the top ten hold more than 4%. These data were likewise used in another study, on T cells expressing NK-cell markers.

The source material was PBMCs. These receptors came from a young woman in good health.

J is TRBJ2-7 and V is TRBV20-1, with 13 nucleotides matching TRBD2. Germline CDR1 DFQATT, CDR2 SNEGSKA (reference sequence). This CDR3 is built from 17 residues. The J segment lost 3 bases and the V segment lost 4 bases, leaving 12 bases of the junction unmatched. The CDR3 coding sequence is TGCAGTGCTACAAGTAGGACTAGCGGGAGTCATTTCTACGAGCAGTACTTC. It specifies CSATSRTSGSHFYEQYF.

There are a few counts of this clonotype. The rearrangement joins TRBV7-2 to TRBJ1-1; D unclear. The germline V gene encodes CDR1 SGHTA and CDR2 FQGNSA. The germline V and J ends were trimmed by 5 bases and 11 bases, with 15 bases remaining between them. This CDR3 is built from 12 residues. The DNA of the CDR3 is TGTGCCAGCAGCCTTCAAAACGCCGGGGCTTTCTTT. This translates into CASSLQNAGAFF. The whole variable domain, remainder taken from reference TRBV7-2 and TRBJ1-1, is GAGVSQSPSNKVTEKGKDVELRCDPISGHTALYWYRQSLGQGLEFLIYFQGNSAPDKSGLPSDRFSAERTGGSVSTLTIQRTQQEDSAVYLCASSLQNAGAFFGQGTRLTVV.

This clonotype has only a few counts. The DNA of the CDR3 is TGTGCCAGCAAAGGGGGAACAGGGGGCTACGAGCAGTACTTC. It translates to CASKGGTGGYEQYF. The V and J genes are TRBV6-1 and TRBJ2-7; 8 positions match TRBD1. This CDR3 is 14 amino acids long. V gave up 7 bases and J gave up 3 bases; unmatched junction bases: 8. CDR1 and CDR2 from the germline V gene are MNHNS and SASEGT.

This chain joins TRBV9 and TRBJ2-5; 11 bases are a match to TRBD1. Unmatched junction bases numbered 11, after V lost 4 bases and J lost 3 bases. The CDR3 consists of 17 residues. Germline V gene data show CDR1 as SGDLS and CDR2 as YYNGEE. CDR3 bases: TGTGCCAGCAGCAACCAACGGGGGACAGGGGGGAAAGAGACCCAGTACTTC. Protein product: CASSNQRGTGGKETQYF. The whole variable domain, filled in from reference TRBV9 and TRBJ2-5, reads DSGVTQTPKHLITATGQRVTLRCSPRSGDLSVYWYQQSLDQGLQFLIQYYNGEERAKGNILERFSAQQFPDLHSELNLSSLELGDSALYFCASSNQRGTGGKETQYFGPGTRLLVL.

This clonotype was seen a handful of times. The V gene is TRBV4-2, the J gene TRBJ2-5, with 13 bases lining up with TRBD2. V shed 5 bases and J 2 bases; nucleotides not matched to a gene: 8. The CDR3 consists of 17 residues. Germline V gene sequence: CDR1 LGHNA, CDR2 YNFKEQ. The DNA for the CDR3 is TGTGCCAGCAGCACGATATCGACTAGCGGGGGGCAAGAGACCCAGTACTTC. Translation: CASSTISTSGGQETQYF.

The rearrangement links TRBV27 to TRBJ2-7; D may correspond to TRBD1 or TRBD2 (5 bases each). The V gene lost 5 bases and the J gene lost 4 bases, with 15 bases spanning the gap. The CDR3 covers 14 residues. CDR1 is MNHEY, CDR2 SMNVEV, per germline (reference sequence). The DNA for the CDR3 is TGTGCCAGCAGTCCGGACTCTAGGGGATACGAGCAGTACTTC. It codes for CASSPDSRGYEQYF.

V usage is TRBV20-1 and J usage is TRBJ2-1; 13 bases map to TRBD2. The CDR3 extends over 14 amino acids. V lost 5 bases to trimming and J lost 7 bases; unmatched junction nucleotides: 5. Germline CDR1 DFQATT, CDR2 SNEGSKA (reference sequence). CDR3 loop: CSARTSGSINEQFF. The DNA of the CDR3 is TGCAGTGCTCGGACTAGCGGGAGTATTAATGAGCAGTTCTTC.

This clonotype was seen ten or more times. The CDR3 coding sequence is TGCAGTGCTAGTGTAGCGGGGGGGCCAGATACGCAGTATTTT. Its protein is CSASVAGGPDTQYF. V usage is TRBV20-1 and J usage is TRBJ2-3; 11 bases match TRBD2. V lost 3 bases to trimming and J lost 4 bases; unmatched junction nucleotides: 3. CDR3 length: 14 amino acids. Germline V gives CDR1 DFQATT, CDR2 SNEGSKA (reference sequence).

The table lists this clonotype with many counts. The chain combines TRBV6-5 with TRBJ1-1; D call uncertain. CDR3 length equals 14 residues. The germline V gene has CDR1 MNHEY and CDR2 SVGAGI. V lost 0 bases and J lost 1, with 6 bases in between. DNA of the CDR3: TGTGCCAGCAGTTACTCCCCTAGGAACACTGAAGCTTTCTTT. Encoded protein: CASSYSPRNTEAFF.

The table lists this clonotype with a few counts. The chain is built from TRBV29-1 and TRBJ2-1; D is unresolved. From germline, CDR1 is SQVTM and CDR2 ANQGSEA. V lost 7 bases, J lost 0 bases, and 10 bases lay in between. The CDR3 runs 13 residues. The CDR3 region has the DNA TGCAGCGGGGGTTCCAGCTCCTACAATGAGCAGTTCTTC. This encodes CSGGSSSYNEQFF.

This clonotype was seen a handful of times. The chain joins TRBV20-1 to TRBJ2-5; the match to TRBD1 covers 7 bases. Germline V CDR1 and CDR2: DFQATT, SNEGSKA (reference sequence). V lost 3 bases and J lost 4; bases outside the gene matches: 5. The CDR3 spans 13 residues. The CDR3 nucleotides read TGCAGTGCTAGGAAGACAGGGCTAGAGACCCAGTACTTC. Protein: CSARKTGLETQYF.

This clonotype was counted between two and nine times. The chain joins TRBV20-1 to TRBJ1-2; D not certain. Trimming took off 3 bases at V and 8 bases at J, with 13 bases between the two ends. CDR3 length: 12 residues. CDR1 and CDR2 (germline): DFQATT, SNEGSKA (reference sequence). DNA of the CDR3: TGCAGTGCTAGTCTTGGGGTTCGAGGCTACACCTTC. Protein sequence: CSASLGVRGYTF.

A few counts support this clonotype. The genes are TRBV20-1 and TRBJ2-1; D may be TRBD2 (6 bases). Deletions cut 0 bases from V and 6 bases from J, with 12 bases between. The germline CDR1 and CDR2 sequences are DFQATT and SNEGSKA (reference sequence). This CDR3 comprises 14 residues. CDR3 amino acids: CSARDPGRGNEQFF. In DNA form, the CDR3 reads TGCAGTGCTAGAGATCCCGGGAGAGGCAATGAGCAGTTCTTC.

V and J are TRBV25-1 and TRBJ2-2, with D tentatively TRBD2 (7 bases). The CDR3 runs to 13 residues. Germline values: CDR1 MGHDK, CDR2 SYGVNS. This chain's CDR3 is CGSRGGDTGELFF. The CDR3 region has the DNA TGTGGTTCGAGGGGGGGCGACACCGGGGAGCTGTTTTTT. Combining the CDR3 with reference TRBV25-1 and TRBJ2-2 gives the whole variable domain EADIYQTPRYLVIGTGKKITLECSQTMGHDKMYWYQQDPGMELHLIHYSYGVNSTEKGDLSSESTVSRIRTEHFPLTLESARPSHTSQYLCGSRGGDTGELFFGEGSRLTVL.

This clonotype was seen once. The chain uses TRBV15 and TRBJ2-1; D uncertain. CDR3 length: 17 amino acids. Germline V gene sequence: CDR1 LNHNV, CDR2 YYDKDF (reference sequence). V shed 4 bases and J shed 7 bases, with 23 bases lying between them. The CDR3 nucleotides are TGTGCCACCAGCATTTGGCCGCCTCGCGGCGAAAGTAATGAGCAGTTCTTC. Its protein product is CATSIWPPRGESNEQFF.